The T cell receptor (beta chain) under discussion was sequenced for a study of graft-versus-host responses after intestinal transplantation. Only in-frame clones appear in the TCRdb table, and some are missing; sequencing was by immunoSEQ multiplex PCR. Among under 150,000 clones listed, 90% were seen once. The count of this clone is one. Its specificity is unknown. Material: unstimulated CD4+ T cells sorted from spleen or lymph node cells, obtained before intestinal transplant. The sequence derives from a human donor who received an intestinal transplant.

CDR3 loop: CASSRRGADNSPLHF. CDR3 sequence (DNA): TGTGCCAGCAGCCGCCGGGGGGCGGATAATTCACCCCTCCACTTT. This chain uses TRBV6-5 with TRBJ1-6; D may be TRBD1 (6 bases). Trimming took off 6 bases at V and 5 bases at J, with 14 bases between the two ends. This CDR3 region has 15 residues. Looked up from germline, CDR1 is MNHEY and CDR2 is SVGAGI.